These 26 T cell receptor beta chains came from one sample sequenced in a study of blood T cells in healthy people across ages. The second PCR ran roughly 6 to 11 cycles with a sample-barcoded 5' primer and J-beta primers. TCRdb passed the 5' RACE reads through MiXCR, listing each CDR3 protein once. The data contain hundreds of thousands of distinct CDR3 sequences, approximately 60% of them seen just once; the ten biggest clones take up roughly 25%. Sequencing was performed on blood. The receptors stem from a man aged 35-49 years in good health.

The chain has TRBV12-3 or TRBV12-4 and TRBJ2-5; weak D call: TRBD2 (6 bases). The CDR3 totals 12 residues. Trimming cost V 8 bases and J 5 bases, with 12 bases left between them. In DNA form, the CDR3 reads TGTGCCAGCGCGGGGCCCGGGGAGACCCAGTACTTC. This gives the protein CASAGPGETQYF.

Only one count was recorded for this clonotype. J is TRBJ2-1 and V is TRBV5-1, with 13 bases that match TRBD2. Germline V lookup: CDR1 SGHRS, CDR2 YFSETQ. Losses at the gene ends were 4 bases for V and 5 bases for J; bases not matched to a gene: 6. The CDR3 has 16 amino acids. The chain's CDR3 is CASSPAGTSGNNEQFF. CDR3 DNA sequence: TGCGCCAGCAGCCCGGCCGGGACTAGCGGGAACAATGAGCAGTTCTTC.

This clonotype was observed a few times. In DNA form, the CDR3 reads TGTGCCAGCAGCCTCGATAATAATTCACCCCTCCACTTT. Translated, it gives CASSLDNNSPLHF. This chain connects TRBV7-9 to TRBJ1-6; D is unclear. Trimming stripped 5 bases from V and 5 bases from J, with 7 bases between. Germline V gene data show CDR1 as SEHNR and CDR2 as FQNEAQ (reference sequence). The CDR3 sequence is 13 residues long. The whole variable domain, remainder taken from reference TRBV7-9 and TRBJ1-6, is DTGVSQNPRHKITKRGQNVTFRCDPISEHNRLYWYRQTLGQGPEFLTYFQNEAQLEKSRLLSDRFSAERPKGSFSTLEIQRTEQGDSAMYLCASSLDNNSPLHFGNGTRLTVT.

This sequence joins TRBV3-1 and TRBJ1-2, with D unresolved. The V gene lost 1 base and the J gene lost 5 bases, with 5 bases spanning the gap. CDR1 is LGHDT and CDR2 is YNNKEL in the germline V gene (reference sequence). This CDR3 comprises 12 residues. CDR3 loop: CASSQGKYGYTF. Here the CDR3 DNA reads TGTGCCAGCAGCCAAGGGAAATATGGCTACACCTTC. Drawing the rest from reference TRBV3-1 and TRBJ1-2, the complete variable domain is DTAVSQTPKYLVTQMGNDKSIKCEQNLGHDTMYWYKQDSKKFLKIMFSYNNKELIINETVPNRFSPKSPDKAHLNLHINSLELGDSAVYFCASSQGKYGYTFGSGTRLTVV.

This chain links TRBV4-3 with TRBJ2-1, with TRBD1 matching over 7 bases. Unmatched junction bases numbered 4, after V lost 0 bases and J lost 5 bases. Per the germline V gene, CDR1 is LGHNA and CDR2 is YSLEER. There are 15 residues in the CDR3. CDR3 amino acids: CASSQDRGQHNEQFF. The DNA of the CDR3 is TGCGCCAGCAGCCAAGATAGGGGACAGCACAATGAGCAGTTCTTC.

This clonotype was seen a few times. This chain links TRBV9 with TRBJ2-5; 9 bases align to TRBD1. Germline V lookup: CDR1 SGDLS, CDR2 YYNGEE. V lost 3 bases and J lost 3; bases outside the gene matches: 3. This CDR3 is built from 14 residues. The CDR3 sequence is CASSAGTGKETQYF. The DNA of the CDR3 is TGTGCCAGCAGCGCCGGGACAGGGAAAGAGACCCAGTACTTC.

This clonotype has a single count. The chain has TRBV6-5 and TRBJ2-3; D gene unclear. Trimming cost V 8 bases and J 2 bases, with 14 bases left between them. The CDR3 runs to 14 residues. Germline CDR1 MNHEY, CDR2 SVGAGI. The CDR3 here is CASGEIGPTDTQYF. CDR3 DNA: TGTGCCAGCGGTGAGATTGGACCCACAGATACGCAGTATTTT.

CDR3: CASSTGQANEQFF. The CDR3 region has the DNA TGTGCCAGCAGCACTGGACAGGCCAATGAGCAGTTCTTC. The chain links TRBV7-9 to TRBJ2-1; 7 bases map to TRBD1. The germline V gene has CDR1 SEHNR and CDR2 FQNEAQ (reference sequence). V lost 5 bases, J lost 6 bases, and 4 bases stayed unmatched. This CDR3 is built from 13 residues.

A note on this clonotype: This clone may be a read error of a much larger clone one base away. The chain links TRBV5-8 to TRBJ2-3, with no clear D. The CDR3 extends over 15 amino acids. V was clipped by 4 bases and J by 0 bases, with 12 bases between them. Germline V gene sequence: CDR1 SGHTS, CDR2 YDEGEE. The CDR3 bases are TGTGCCAGCAGCCCGGGTGGCGGTAGCACAGATACGCAGTATTTT. Protein: CASSPGGGSTDTQYF.

This clonotype turned up a few times. V is TRBV29-1 and J is TRBJ2-7, with 7 bases identical to TRBD1. The V segment lost 0 bases and the J segment 4 bases; nucleotides outside the gene matches: 6. This CDR3 has 14 residues. Germline assignment: CDR1 SQVTM and CDR2 ANQGSEA. The CDR3 sequence: CSVEDRGQLYEQYF. The CDR3 DNA reads TGCAGCGTTGAAGATAGGGGACAGCTATACGAGCAGTACTTC.

In this sample, this clonotype turned up a few times. This rearrangement joins TRBV11-3 to TRBJ2-7; 11 bases agree with TRBD2. The CDR3 contains 17 residues. With V trimmed by 1 base and J by 3 bases, 8 bases remained unmatched. CDR1 is SGHNT and CDR2 is YENEEA in the germline V gene. DNA of the CDR3: TGTGCCAGCAGCTTAGCCCAACTAGCGGGAGCAAACTACGAGCAGTACTTC. It encodes CASSLAQLAGANYEQYF.

The CDR3 is CASSPLQNTGELFF. As DNA, the CDR3 is TGTGCCAGCAGTCCCCTTCAAAACACCGGGGAGCTGTTTTTT. The J gene is TRBJ2-2, the V gene TRBV12-3 or TRBV12-4; D gene ambiguous. This CDR3 has 14 residues. V shed 5 bases and J shed 2 bases, with 9 bases lying between them.

V and J are TRBV28 and TRBJ2-3, with 9 bases that match TRBD1. The CDR3 sequence is 18 residues long. In germline, CDR1 is MDHEN, CDR2 SYDVKM. J was trimmed by 1 base and V by 4 bases; bases with no gene match: 12. CDR3 in amino acids: CASSSRMHRDRGTDTQYF. As DNA, the CDR3 is TGTGCCAGCAGTTCACGCATGCACCGGGACAGGGGCACAGATACGCAGTATTTT.

V is TRBV20-1 and J is TRBJ2-5; D is possibly TRBD1 (7 bases). This CDR3 comprises 15 residues. With 1 base removed from V and 4 bases from J, the gap between germline ends came to 16 bases. Germline values: CDR1 DFQATT, CDR2 SNEGSKA (reference sequence). The CDR3 loop is CSARGGTVVLETQYF. The CDR3 DNA reads TGCAGTGCTAGAGGCGGGACAGTGGTTTTAGAGACCCAGTACTTC.

J is TRBJ2-4 and V is TRBV24-1; maybe TRBD2 (5 bases). Matching the DNA end better, TRBJ2-5 makes the J call doubtful. The CDR3 is made up of 17 amino acids. The germline gives CDR1 KGHDR, CDR2 SFDVKD. The chain's CDR3 is CATSDLGSGLNQETQYF. CDR3 in DNA: TGTGCCACCAGTGATTTAGGGTCAGGACTTAACCAAGAGACCCAGTACTTC.

This clonotype was counted only a few times. The chain is built from TRBV27 and TRBJ2-7, with 15 bases aligning to TRBD2. The J call is uncertain, as TRBJ2-5 better fits the DNA end. The CDR3 totals 15 residues. Germline values: CDR1 MNHEY, CDR2 SMNVEV (reference sequence). CDR3 in DNA: TGTGCCAGCAGCAGGACTAGCGGGAGGGTTGAGACCCAGTACTTC. Its protein product is CASSRTSGRVETQYF.

This clonotype was detected a few times. V usage is TRBV20-1 and J usage is TRBJ2-3; TRBD2 matches at 12 bases. CDR1 DFQATT and CDR2 SNEGSKA come from the germline V gene (reference sequence). V shed 6 bases and J 2 bases; nucleotides not matched to a gene: 6. This CDR3 contains 15 residues. CDR3 sequence (DNA): TGCAGTGCGGCGGGACTAGCGGGTTACACAGATACGCAGTATTTT. This sequence encodes CSAAGLAGYTDTQYF.

V gene TRBV7-3 combines with J gene TRBJ1-6; 8 bases are shared with TRBD1. Germline V gene data show CDR1 as SGHTA and CDR2 as FQGTGA. V trimming: 4 bases; J trimming: 9 bases; junction bases outside the gene matches: 8. There are 15 residues in the CDR3. CDR3: CASSSTGGSGSPLHF. DNA of the CDR3: TGTGCCAGCAGCTCTACAGGGGGATCGGGTTCACCCCTCCACTTT.

The chain carries TRBV28 and TRBJ2-7; 9 bases map to TRBD2. Germline trimming cut 6 bases from V and 2 bases from J; bases unmatched to any gene: 14. Germline assignment: CDR1 MDHEN and CDR2 SYDVKM. This CDR3 comprises 17 residues. CDR3 loop: CASRMKRTSAHPYEQYF. In DNA, the CDR3 is TGTGCCAGCAGGATGAAGCGGACTAGCGCACATCCCTACGAGCAGTACTTC.

The V and J genes are TRBV5-1 and TRBJ2-3; the D gene is possibly TRBD1 (5 bases). Trimming took 0 bases from V and 2 from J, leaving 10 bases between them. The CDR3 is made up of 15 amino acids. Germline CDR1 SGHRS, CDR2 YFSETQ. This chain's CDR3 is CASSLETTATDTQYF. CDR3 nucleotide sequence: TGCGCCAGCAGCTTGGAAACGACAGCCACAGATACGCAGTATTTT. Full variable domain (missing parts from reference TRBV5-1 and TRBJ2-3): KAGVTQTPRYLIKTRGQQVTLSCSPISGHRSVSWYQQTPGQGLQFLFEYFSETQRNKGNFPGRFSGRQFSNSRSEMNVSTLELGDSALYLCASSLETTATDTQYFGPGTRLTVL.

The chain links TRBV24-1 to TRBJ2-2; the D is unclear. Germline V gives CDR1 KGHDR, CDR2 SFDVKD. V was trimmed by 4 bases and J by 0 bases, leaving 11 bases between them. This CDR3 region has 16 residues. The DNA for the CDR3 is TGTGCCACCAGTGACCGAAAACCCCCGAACACCGGGGAGCTGTTTTTT. This codes for CATSDRKPPNTGELFF.

The V and J genes are TRBV11-3 and TRBJ1-4, with D hard to call. Deletions cut 4 bases from V and 5 bases from J, with 20 bases between. The CDR3 runs 17 residues. Germline CDR1 reads SGHNT; CDR2 reads YENEEA. CDR3 sequence (DNA): TGTGCCAGCAGCTGGGCAGAGCCATTCGGCCCGAATGAAAAACTGTTTTTT. Amino acids: CASSWAEPFGPNEKLFF.

The J gene is TRBJ2-3, the V gene TRBV29-1; D unclear. The V end lost 8 bases, the J end lost 4 bases, and 13 bases lay between the germline ends. The CDR3 sequence is 12 residues long. CDR1 and CDR2 (germline): SQVTM, ANQGSEA. CDR3 region: CSWDDEPDTQYF. CDR3 bases: TGCAGCTGGGATGACGAACCAGATACGCAGTATTTT.

V and J are TRBV15 and TRBJ2-1; D may be TRBD2 (5 bases). Germline V gene sequence: CDR1 LNHNV, CDR2 YYDKDF (reference sequence). V lost 5 bases to trimming and J lost 7 bases, with 21 bases between them. This CDR3 region has 16 residues. The CDR3 reads CATSSRVGQTGNEQFF. DNA for the CDR3: TGTGCCACCAGCTCCCGCGTCGGGCAAACGGGGAATGAGCAGTTCTTC.

This clonotype was detected only once. The chain employs TRBV12-3 or TRBV12-4 and TRBJ2-1; 7 bases are shared with TRBD1. The CDR3 extends over 16 amino acids. Trimming took 2 bases from V and 7 from J; bases not matched to a gene: 11. In nucleotides, the CDR3 is TGTGCCAGCAGTTTACCTCAGGGGGAAATTGGGAATGAGCAGTTCTTC. Its protein is CASSLPQGEIGNEQFF.

This chain uses TRBV12-3 or TRBV12-4 with TRBJ2-1; 8 bases are shared with TRBD2. There are 17 residues in the CDR3. The V gene end was trimmed by 5 bases and the J gene end by 8 bases; junction bases not matched to a gene: 17. CDR3 nucleotides: TGTGCCAGCAGTGGGATAGGGCTAGCGGGCAGTAGTGATGAGCAGTTCTTC. Translating it yields CASSGIGLAGSSDEQFF.